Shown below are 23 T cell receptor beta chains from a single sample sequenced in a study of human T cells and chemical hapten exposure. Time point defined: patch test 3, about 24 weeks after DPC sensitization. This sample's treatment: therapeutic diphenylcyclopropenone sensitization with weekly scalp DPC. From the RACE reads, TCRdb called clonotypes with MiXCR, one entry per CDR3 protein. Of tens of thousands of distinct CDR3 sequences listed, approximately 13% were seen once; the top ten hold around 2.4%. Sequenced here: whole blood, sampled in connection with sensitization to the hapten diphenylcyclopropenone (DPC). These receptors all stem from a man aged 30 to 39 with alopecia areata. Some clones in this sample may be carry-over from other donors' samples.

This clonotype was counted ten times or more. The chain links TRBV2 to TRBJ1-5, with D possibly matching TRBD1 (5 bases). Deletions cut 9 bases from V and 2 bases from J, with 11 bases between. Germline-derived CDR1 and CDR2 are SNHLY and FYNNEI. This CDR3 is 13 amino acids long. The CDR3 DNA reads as TGTGCCAGTGGGGGATTCGGCAATCAGCCCCAGCATTTT. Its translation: CASGGFGNQPQHF.

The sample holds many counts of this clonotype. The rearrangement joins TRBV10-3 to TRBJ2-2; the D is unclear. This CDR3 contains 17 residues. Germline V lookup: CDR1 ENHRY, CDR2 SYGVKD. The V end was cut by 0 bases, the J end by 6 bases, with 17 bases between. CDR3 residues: CAISESIGPGMAGELFF. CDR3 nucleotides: TGTGCCATCAGTGAGTCGATTGGACCGGGTATGGCCGGGGAGCTGTTTTTT.

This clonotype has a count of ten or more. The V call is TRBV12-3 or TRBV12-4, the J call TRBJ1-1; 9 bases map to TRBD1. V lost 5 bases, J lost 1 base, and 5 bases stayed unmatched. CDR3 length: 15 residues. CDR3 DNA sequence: TGTGCCAGCAGTACAGGGGGCTCGTGGAACACTGAAGCTTTCTTT. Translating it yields CASSTGGSWNTEAFF.

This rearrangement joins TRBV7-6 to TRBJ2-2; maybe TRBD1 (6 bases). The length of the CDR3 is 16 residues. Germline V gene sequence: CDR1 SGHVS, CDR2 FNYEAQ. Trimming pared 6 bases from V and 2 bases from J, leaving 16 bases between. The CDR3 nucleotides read TGTGCCAGCAGTCGGAAACAGGGTCTTAACACCGGGGAGCTGTTTTTT. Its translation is CASSRKQGLNTGELFF.

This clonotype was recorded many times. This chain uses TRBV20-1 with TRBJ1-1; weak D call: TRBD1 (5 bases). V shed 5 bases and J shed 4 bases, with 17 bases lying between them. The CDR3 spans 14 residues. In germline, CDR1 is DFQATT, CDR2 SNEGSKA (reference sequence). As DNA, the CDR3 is TGCAGTGCTCAGAAGGGTGGGGGGAGCACTGAAGCTTTCTTT. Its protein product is CSAQKGGGSTEAFF.

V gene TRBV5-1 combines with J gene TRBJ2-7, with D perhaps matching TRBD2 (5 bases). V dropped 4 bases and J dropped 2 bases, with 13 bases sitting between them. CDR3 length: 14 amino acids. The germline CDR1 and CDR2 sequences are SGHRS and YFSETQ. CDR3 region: CASSRRTETYEQYF. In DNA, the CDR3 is TGCGCCAGCAGCCGGAGGACGGAAACCTACGAGCAGTACTTC.

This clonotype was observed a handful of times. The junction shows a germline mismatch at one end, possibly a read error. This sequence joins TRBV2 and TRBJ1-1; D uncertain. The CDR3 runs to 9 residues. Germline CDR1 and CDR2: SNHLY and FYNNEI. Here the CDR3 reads CASSEPRNF. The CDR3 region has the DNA TGTGCCAGCAGTGAACCCCGAAACTTT. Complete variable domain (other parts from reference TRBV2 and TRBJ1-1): EPEVTQTPSHQVTQMGQEVILRCVPISNHLYFYWYRQILGQKVEFLVSFYNNEISEKSEIFDDQFSVERPDGSNFTLKIRSTKLEDSAMYFCASSEPRNFGQGTRLTVV.

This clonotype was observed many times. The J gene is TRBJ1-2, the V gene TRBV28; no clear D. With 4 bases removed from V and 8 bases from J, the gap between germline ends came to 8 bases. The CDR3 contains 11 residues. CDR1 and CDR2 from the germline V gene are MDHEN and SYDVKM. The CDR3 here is CASSYRVGYTF. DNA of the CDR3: TGTGCCAGCAGTTATAGGGTAGGCTACACCTTC.

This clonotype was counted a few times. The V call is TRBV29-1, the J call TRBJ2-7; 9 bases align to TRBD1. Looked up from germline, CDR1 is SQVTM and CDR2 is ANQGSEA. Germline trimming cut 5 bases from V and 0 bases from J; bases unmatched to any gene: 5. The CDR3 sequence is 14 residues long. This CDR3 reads CSVRGDRDSYEQYF. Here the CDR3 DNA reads TGCAGCGTTCGGGGGGACAGGGACTCCTACGAGCAGTACTTC.

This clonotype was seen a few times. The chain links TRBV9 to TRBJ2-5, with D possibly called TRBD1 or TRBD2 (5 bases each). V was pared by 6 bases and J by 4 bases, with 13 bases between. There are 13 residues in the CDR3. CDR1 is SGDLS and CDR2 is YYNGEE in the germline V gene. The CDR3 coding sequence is TGTGCCAGCAACCGAGAGAGGGGAGAGACCCAGTACTTC. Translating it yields CASNRERGETQYF.

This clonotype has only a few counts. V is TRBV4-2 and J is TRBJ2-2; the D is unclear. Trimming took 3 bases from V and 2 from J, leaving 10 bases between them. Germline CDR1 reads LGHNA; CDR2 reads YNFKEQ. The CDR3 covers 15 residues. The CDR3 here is CASSHAASNTGELFF. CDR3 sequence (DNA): TGTGCCAGCAGCCACGCGGCGTCCAACACCGGGGAGCTGTTTTTT.

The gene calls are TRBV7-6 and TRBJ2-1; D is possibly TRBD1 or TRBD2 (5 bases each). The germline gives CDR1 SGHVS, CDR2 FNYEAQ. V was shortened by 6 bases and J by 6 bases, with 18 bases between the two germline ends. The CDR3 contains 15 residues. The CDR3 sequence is CASSSGRSLGNEQFF. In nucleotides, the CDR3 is TGTGCCAGCAGTTCAGGGAGAAGCTTAGGCAATGAGCAGTTCTTC.

CDR3: CSARDHRRDPNGNTIYF. The CDR3 nucleotides read TGCAGTGCTAGAGATCATCGACGGGACCCAAATGGAAACACCATATATTTT. This chain uses TRBV20-1 with TRBJ1-3; TRBD1 might be the D (5 bases). Trimming left V 0 bases short and J 3 bases short, with 18 bases between. This CDR3 is built from 17 residues. Germline-derived CDR1 and CDR2 are DFQATT and SNEGSKA (reference sequence).

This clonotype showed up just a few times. The CDR3 DNA reads TGTGCCAGCAGCCAGGGGGGACATGAGCAGTTCTTC. This codes for CASSQGGHEQFF. The J gene is TRBJ2-1, the V gene TRBV12-3 or TRBV12-4, with D tentatively TRBD1 (7 bases). The germline V and J ends were trimmed by 6 bases and 8 bases, with 11 bases remaining between them. This CDR3 is built from 12 residues.

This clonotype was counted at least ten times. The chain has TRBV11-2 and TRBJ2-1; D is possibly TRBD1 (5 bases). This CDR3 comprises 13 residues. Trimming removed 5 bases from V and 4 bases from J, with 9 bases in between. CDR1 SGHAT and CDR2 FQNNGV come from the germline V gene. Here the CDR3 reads CASSVNRYNEQFF. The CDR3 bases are TGTGCCAGCAGCGTAAACAGGTACAATGAGCAGTTCTTC.

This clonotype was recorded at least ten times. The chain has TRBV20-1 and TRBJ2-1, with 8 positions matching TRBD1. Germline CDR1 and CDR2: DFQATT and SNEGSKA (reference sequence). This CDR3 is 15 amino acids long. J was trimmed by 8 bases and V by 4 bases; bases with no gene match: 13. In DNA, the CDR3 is TGCAGTGCTACTAAGACAGGGGTCACGAGGGATGAGCAGTTCTTC. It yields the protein CSATKTGVTRDEQFF.

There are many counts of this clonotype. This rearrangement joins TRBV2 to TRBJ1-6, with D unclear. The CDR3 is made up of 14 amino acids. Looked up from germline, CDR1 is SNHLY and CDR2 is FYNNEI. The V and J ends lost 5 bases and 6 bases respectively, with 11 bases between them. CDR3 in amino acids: CASSLQNPNSPLHF. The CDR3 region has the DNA TGTGCCAGCAGTCTACAGAACCCTAATTCACCCCTCCACTTT.

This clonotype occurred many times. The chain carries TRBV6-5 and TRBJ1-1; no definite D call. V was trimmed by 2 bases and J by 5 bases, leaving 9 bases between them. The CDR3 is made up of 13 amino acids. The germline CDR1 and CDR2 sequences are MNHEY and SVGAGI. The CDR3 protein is CASSYGQSTEAFF. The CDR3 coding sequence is TGTGCCAGCAGTTACGGCCAGTCTACTGAAGCTTTCTTT.

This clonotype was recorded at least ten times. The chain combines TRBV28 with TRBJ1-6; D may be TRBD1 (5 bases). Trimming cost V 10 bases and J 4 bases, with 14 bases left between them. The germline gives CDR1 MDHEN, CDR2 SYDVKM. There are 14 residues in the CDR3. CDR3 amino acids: CAIQVGGYNSPLHF. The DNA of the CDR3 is TGTGCCATCCAAGTCGGGGGGTATAATTCACCCCTCCACTTT.

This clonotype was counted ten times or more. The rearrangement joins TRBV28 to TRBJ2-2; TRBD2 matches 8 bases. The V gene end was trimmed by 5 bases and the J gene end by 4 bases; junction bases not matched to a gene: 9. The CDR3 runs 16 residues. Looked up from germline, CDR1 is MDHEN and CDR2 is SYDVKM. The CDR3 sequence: CASSLAGGLGTGELFF. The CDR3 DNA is TGTGCCAGCAGTCTAGCGGGTGGCCTGGGCACCGGGGAGCTGTTTTTT.

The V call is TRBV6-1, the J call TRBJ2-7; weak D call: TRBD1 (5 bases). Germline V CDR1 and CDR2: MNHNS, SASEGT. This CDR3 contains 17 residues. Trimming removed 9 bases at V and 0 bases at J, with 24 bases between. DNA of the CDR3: TGTGCCAGTACCCCGGCGACAGCCACCATATCCTCCTACGAGCAGTACTTC. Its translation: CASTPATATISSYEQYF.

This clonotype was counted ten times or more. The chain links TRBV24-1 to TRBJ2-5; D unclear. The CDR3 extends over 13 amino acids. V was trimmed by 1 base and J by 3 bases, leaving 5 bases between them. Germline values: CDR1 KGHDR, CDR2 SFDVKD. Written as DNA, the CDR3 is TGTGCCACCAGTGATTTTCCCGAAGAGACCCAGTACTTC. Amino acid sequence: CATSDFPEETQYF.

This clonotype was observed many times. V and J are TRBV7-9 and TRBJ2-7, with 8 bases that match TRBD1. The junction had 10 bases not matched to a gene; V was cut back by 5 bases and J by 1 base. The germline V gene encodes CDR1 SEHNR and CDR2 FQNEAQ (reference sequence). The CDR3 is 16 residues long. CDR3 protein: CASSPQTGALSYEQYF. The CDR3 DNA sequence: TGTGCCAGCAGCCCCCAGACAGGGGCGTTGTCCTACGAGCAGTACTTC.